This T cell receptor beta chain stems from a study of shared clonotypes between healthy human individuals. V was cut by 6 bases and J by 2 bases, with 18 bases left in between. The germline gives CDR1 SGHVS, CDR2 FQNEAQ. The CDR3 extends over 16 amino acids. Some clones are missing from TCRdb's copy, which holds only in-frame ones; the method was immunoSEQ multiplex PCR. The table records nearly 750,000 clones, 72% of them present only once. V and J are TRBV7-8 and TRBJ2-3; tentative D call: TRBD2 (7 bases). The clonotype was recovered from a woman in her thirties in good health. Material for sequencing was memory CD4+ T cells sorted from blood. The subset denotes: CD45RA-negative fraction. This chain's CDR3 is CASSIGAGANTDTQYF. The DNA for the CDR3 is TGTGCCAGCAGTATTGGTGCGGGGGCAAACACAGATACGCAGTATTTT.